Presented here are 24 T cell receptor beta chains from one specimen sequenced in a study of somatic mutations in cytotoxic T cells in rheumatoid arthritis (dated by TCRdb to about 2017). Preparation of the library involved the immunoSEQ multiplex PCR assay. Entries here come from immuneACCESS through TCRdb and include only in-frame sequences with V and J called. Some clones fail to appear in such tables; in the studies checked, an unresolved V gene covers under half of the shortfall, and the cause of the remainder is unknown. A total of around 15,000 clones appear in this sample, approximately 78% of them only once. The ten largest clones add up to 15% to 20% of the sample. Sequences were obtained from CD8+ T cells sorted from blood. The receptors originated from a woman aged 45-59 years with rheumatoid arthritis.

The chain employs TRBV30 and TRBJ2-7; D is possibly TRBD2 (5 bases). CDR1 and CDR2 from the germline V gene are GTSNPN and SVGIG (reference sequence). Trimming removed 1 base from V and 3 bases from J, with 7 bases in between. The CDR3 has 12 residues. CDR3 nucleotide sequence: TGTGCCTGGAGTGGGGAGCTCTACGAGCAGTACTTC. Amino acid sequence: CAWSGELYEQYF.

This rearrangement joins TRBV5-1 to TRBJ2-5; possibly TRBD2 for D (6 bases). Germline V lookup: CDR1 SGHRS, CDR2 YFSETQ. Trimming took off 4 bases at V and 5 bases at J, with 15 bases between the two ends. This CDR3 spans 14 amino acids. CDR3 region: CASSLGGGTETQYF. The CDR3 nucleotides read TGCGCCAGCAGCCTTGGTGGGGGGACGGAGACCCAGTACTTC.

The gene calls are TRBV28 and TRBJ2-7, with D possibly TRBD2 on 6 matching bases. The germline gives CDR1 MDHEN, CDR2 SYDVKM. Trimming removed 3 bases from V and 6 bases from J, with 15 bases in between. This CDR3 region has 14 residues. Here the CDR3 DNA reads TGTGCCAGCAGTTTGGGTGAGGCGGGGATCGAGCAGTACTTC. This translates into CASSLGEAGIEQYF. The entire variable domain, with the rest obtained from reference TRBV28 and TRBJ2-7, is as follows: DVKVTQSSRYLVKRTGEKVFLECVQDMDHENMFWYRQDPGLGLRLIYFSYDVKMKEKGDIPEGYSVSREKKERFSLILESASTNQTSMYLCASSLGEAGIEQYFGPGTRLTVT.

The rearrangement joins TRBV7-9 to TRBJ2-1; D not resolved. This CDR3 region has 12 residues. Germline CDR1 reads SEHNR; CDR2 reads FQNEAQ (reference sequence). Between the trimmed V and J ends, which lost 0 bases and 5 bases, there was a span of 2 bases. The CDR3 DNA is TGTGCCAGCAGCTTAGCGGACAATGAGCAGTTCTTC. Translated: CASSLADNEQFF.

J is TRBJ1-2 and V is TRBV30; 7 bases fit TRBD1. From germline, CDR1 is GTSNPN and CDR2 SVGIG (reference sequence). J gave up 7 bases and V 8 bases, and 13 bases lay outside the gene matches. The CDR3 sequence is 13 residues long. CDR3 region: CAGSSGGVSGYTF. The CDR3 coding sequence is TGTGCCGGATCCTCAGGGGGAGTAAGTGGCTACACCTTC.

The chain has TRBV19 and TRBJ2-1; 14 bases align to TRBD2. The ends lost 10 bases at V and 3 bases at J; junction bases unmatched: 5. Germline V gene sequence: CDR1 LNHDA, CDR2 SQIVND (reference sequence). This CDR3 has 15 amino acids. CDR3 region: CATRTSGRFYNEQFF. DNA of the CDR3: TGTGCCACCAGGACTAGCGGGAGGTTCTACAATGAGCAGTTCTTC.

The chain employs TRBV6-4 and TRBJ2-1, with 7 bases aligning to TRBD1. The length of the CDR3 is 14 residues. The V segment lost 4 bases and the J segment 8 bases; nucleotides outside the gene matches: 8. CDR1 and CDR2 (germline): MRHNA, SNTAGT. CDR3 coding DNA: TGTGCCAGCAGTGCTGGGACAGTCAGTGATGAGCAGTTCTTC. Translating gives CASSAGTVSDEQFF.

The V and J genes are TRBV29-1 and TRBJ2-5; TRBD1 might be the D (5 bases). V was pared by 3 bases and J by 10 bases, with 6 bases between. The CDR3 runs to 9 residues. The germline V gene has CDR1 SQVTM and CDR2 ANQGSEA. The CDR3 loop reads CSVDTGQYF. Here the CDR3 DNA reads TGCAGCGTTGACACAGGCCAGTACTTC.

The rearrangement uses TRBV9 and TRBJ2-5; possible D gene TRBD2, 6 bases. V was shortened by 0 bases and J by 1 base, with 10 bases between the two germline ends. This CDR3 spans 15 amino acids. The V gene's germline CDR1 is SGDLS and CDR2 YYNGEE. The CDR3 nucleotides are TGTGCCAGCAGCGTAGAGTCTAGCGCCCAAGAGACCCAGTACTTC. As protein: CASSVESSAQETQYF.

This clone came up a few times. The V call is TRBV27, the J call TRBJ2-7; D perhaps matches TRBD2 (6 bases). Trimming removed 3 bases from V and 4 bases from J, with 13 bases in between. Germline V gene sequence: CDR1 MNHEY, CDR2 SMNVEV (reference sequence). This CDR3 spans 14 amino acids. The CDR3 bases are TGTGCCAGCAGTTTTGGAGTTGGGGGGTACGAGCAGTACTTC. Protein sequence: CASSFGVGGYEQYF.

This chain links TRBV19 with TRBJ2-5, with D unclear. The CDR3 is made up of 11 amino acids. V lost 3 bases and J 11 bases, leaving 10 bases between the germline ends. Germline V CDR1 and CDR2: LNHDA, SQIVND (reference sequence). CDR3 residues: CASSIAAEQYF. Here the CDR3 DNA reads TGTGCCAGTAGTATTGCGGCAGAGCAGTACTTC.

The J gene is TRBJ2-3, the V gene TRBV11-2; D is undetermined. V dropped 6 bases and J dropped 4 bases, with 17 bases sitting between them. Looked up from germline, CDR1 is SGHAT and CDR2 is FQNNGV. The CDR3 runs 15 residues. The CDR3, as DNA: TGTGCCAGCAGGGCCGCCACATCTCGGGCAGATACGCAGTATTTT. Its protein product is CASRAATSRADTQYF.

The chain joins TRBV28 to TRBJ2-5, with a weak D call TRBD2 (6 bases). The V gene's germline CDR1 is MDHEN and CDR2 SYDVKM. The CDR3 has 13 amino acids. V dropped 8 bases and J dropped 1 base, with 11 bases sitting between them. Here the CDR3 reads CASRGTFQETQYF. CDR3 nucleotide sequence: TGTGCCAGCCGAGGGACTTTCCAAGAGACCCAGTACTTC. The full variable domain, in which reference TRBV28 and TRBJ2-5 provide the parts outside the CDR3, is DVKVTQSSRYLVKRTGEKVFLECVQDMDHENMFWYRQDPGLGLRLIYFSYDVKMKEKGDIPEGYSVSREKKERFSLILESASTNQTSMYLCASRGTFQETQYFGPGTRLLVL.

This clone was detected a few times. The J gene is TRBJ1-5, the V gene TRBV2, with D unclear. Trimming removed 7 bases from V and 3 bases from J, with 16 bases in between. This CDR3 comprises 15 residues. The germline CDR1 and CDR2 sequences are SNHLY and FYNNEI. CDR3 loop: CASKGQISVNQPQHF. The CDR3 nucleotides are TGTGCCAGCAAAGGGCAAATCTCGGTCAATCAGCCCCAGCATTTT. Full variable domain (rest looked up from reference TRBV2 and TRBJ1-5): EPEVTQTPSHQVTQMGQEVILRCVPISNHLYFYWYRQILGQKVEFLVSFYNNEISEKSEIFDDQFSVERPDGSNFTLKIRSTKLEDSAMYFCASKGQISVNQPQHFGDGTRLSIL.

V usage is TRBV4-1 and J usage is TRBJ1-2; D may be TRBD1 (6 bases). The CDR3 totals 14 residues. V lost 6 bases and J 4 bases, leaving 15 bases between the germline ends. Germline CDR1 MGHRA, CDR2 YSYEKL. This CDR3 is CASRPLQGIYGYTF. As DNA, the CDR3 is TGCGCCAGCAGGCCACTTCAGGGGATCTATGGCTACACCTTC.

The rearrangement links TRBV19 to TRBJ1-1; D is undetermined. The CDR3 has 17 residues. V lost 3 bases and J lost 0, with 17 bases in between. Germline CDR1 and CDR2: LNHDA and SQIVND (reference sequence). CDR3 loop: CASSIGRLGPMNTEAFF. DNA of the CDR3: TGTGCCAGTAGTATTGGGAGGTTGGGCCCCATGAACACTGAAGCTTTCTTT.

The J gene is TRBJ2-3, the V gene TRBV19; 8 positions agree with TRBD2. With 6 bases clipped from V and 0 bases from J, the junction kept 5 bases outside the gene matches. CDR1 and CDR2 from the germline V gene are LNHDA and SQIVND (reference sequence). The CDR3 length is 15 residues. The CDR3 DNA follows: TGTGCCAGTAGCGGGAGGGCCGGGAGCACAGATACGCAGTATTTT. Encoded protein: CASSGRAGSTDTQYF.

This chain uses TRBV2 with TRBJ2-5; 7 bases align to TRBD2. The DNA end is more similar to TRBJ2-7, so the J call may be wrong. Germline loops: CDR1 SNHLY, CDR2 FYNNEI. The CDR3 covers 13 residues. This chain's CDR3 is CASSAREAYEQYF. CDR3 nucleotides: TGTGCCAGCAGTGCCCGGGAGGCGTACGAGCAGTACTTC.

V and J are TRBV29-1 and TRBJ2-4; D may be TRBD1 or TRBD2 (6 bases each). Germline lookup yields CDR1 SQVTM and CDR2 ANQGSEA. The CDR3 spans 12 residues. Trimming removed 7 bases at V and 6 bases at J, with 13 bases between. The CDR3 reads CSAHGGGNIQYF. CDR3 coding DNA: TGCAGCGCCCACGGGGGCGGAAACATTCAGTACTTC. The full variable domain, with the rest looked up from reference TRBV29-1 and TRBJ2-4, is SAVISQKPSRDICQRGTSLTIQCQVDSQVTMMFWYRQQPGQSLTLIATANQGSEATYESGFVIDKFPISRPNLTFSTLTVSNMSPEDSSIYLCSAHGGGNIQYFGAGTRLSVL.

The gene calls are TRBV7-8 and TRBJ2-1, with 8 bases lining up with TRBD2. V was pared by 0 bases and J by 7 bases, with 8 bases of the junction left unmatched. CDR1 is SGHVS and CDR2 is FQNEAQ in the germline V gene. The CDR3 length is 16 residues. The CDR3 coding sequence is TGTGCCAGCAGCTTAGCAGCAGCGGGAGTTTATAATGAGCAGTTCTTC. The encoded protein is CASSLAAAGVYNEQFF.

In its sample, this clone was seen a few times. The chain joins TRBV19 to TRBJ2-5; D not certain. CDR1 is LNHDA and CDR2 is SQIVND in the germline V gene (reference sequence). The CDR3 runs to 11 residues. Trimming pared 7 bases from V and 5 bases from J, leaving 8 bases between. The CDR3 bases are TGTGCCAGTACCGACGGGGAGACCCAGTACTTC. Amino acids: CASTDGETQYF.

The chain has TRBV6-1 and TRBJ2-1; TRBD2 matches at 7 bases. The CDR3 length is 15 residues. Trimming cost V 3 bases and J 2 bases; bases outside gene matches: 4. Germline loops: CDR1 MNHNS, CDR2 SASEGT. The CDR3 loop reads CASSDGGSPYNEQFF. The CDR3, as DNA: TGTGCCAGCAGTGACGGGGGGAGCCCCTACAATGAGCAGTTCTTC.

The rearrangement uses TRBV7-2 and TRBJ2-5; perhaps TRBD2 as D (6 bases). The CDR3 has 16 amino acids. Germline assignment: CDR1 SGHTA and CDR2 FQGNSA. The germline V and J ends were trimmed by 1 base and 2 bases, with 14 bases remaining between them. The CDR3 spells CASSLVVSGIQETQYF. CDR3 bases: TGTGCCAGCAGCTTAGTGGTTAGCGGAATACAAGAGACCCAGTACTTC.

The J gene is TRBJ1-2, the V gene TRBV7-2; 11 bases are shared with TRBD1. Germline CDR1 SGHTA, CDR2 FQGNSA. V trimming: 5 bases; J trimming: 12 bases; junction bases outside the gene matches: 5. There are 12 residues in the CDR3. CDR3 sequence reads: CASSARTGGDTF. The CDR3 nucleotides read TGTGCCAGCAGCGCACGGACAGGGGGCGACACCTTC.